The sequence of this T cell receptor beta chain was determined in a study of blood T cell repertoires in COVID-19 (dated by TCRdb to between 2020 and 2021). The study in broad terms: Samples from collaborators originated in the United States, Italy and Spain and spanned both the acute and convalescent phases of COVID-19. The prospective study material was composed of cDNA or gDNA derived from T cells, B-cell-depleted T cells, or PBMCs. Subjects who had been exposed to COVID-19, were actively infected with it, or had recovered from it provided the deeply sampled blood TCRbeta repertoires that made up the dataset. The repertoires were released in a freely available public database intended as a resource for research on the immune response to SARS-CoV-2. The samples were drawn from two sources: the first 160 participants of the ongoing ImmuneRACE study, and 950 to 1,500 subjects contributed by 6 global collaborators. Sample metadata almost always included a de-identified subject ID, COVID-19 status, age in years and sex. Where HLA class I and class II types were available, the types were taken from metadata supplied by the sample provider, not from assay-based typing. Results and caveats for the whole study, not just this receptor: The quantity of clinical and demographic metadata differed by source and by participant and was supplied without curation.

About this clone: This receptor's antigen is unknown. Base qualities are not provided; no much larger clone lies one nucleotide away.

Enrolling through a virtual design, the prospective study's participants ranged in age from roughly 18 to 90 years and lived across approximately 25 United States geographic areas. In the prospective study, cohorts were assigned on the basis of participant-reported clinical history obtained from a screening survey and a study questionnaire. Exposed participants were defined as having been in contact with someone with a PCR-confirmed or clinician-diagnosed COVID-19 case within 2 weeks of study entry. In the prospective study, whole blood, serum and a nasopharyngeal or oropharyngeal swab were collected from each participant by mobile phlebotomists. Participants in the prospective study had the option to provide additional blood draws and questionnaires over a 2-month period. Before DNA extraction, blood samples from the prospective study were shipped at room temperature or frozen. TCRbeta CDR3 regions were amplified from genomic DNA by means of the immunoSEQ Assay, a bias-controlled multiplex PCR. Per the authors' processing: The number of nucleated cells in each sample was estimated by amplification of reference gene primers within the assay. To quantify the absolute abundance of each unique TCRbeta CDR3 rearrangement, sequence reads were collapsed and filtered. Productive Simpson clonality was computed per sample as the square root of Simpson's diversity index over productive rearrangements. The table was pulled from immuneACCESS by TCRdb, which kept in-frame rearrangements only. Such tables lose some clones; where checked, under half of the loss comes from unresolved V genes, and the rest has no known cause. V and J calls and clone size are given by that table; D and trimming were obtained from the DNA. This sample holds a few hundred thousand clones; 90% were observed only once. The ten top clones hold roughly 16% of the sample.

CDR1 and CDR2 are read off the germline V gene as SNHLY and FYNNEI. Reading from cysteine to phenylalanine, the CDR3 counts 14 amino acids. Left in the record is the CDR3 DNA by itself, 42 bases read in frame from the first base. V is cut by 8 bases and J by 4 bases, and the space between the germline ends is 14 bases. This sequence uses TRBV2 and TRBJ2-2, with the D gene call left open. The clonotype comes from a man in his thirties or forties who had been exposed to COVID-19. The sequencing input was PBMCs or T cells enriched from blood (not recorded which). The DNA sequence is given as TGTGCCAGCTCTTTGGGCCGCTCCACCGGGGAGCTGTTTTTT. Its protein product is CASSLGRSTGELFF.